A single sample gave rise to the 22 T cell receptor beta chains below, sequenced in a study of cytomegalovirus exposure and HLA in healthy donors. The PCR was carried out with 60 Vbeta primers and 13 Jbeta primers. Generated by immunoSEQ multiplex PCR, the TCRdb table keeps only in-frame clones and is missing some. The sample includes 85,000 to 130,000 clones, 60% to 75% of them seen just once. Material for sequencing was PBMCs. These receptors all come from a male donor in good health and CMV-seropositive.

The CDR3 sequence: CASTRMNPRGKSQPQHF. In nucleotides, the CDR3 is TGTGCCAGCACTCGAATGAACCCCAGGGGTAAGAGTCAGCCCCAGCATTTT. The chain employs TRBV2 and TRBJ1-5; D is perhaps TRBD1 (6 bases). CDR1 and CDR2 from the germline V gene are SNHLY and FYNNEI. V lost 7 bases to trimming and J lost 6 bases, with 25 bases between them. There are 17 residues in the CDR3. The variable domain in full, with the rest retrieved from reference TRBV2 and TRBJ1-5, is EPEVTQTPSHQVTQMGQEVILRCVPISNHLYFYWYRQILGQKVEFLVSFYNNEISEKSEIFDDQFSVERPDGSNFTLKIRSTKLEDSAMYFCASTRMNPRGKSQPQHFGDGTRLSIL.

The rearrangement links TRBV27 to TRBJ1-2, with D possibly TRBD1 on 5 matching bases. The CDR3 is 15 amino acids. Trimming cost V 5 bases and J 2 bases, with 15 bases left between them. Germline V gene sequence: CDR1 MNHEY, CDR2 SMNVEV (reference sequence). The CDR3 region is CASSSSGVRNYGYTF. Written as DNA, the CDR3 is TGTGCCAGCAGTAGCTCGGGGGTGAGGAACTATGGCTACACCTTC.

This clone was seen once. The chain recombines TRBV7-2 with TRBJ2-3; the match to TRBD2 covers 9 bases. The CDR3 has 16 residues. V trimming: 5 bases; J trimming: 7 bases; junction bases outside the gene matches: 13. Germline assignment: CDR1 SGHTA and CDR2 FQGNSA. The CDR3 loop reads CASSIQGLAGLHTQYF. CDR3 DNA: TGTGCCAGCAGCATCCAGGGACTAGCAGGACTCCATACGCAGTATTTT.

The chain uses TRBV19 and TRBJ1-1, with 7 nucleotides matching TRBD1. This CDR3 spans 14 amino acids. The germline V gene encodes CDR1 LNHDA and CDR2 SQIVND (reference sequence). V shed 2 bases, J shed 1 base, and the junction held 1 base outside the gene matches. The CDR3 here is CASSIRQGNTEAFF. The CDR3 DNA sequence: TGTGCCAGTAGTATAAGACAGGGGAACACTGAAGCTTTCTTT. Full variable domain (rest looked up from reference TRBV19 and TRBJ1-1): DGGITQSPKYLFRKEGQNVTLSCEQNLNHDAMYWYRQDPGQGLRLIYYSQIVNDFQKGDIAEGYSVSREKKESFPLTVTSAQKNPTAFYLCASSIRQGNTEAFFGQGTRLTVV.

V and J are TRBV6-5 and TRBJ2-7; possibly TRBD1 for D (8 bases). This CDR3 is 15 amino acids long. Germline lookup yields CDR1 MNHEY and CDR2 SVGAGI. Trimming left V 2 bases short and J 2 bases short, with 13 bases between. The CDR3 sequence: CASSYLQGGTYEQYF. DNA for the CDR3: TGTGCCAGCAGTTACCTACAGGGGGGGACCTACGAGCAGTACTTC.

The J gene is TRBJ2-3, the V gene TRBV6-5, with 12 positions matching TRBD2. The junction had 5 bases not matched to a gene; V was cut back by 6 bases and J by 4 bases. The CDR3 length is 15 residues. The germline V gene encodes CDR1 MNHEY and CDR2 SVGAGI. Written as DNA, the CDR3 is TGTGCCAGCAGCACTAGCGGGGGGCATGCAGATACGCAGTATTTT. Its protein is CASSTSGGHADTQYF.

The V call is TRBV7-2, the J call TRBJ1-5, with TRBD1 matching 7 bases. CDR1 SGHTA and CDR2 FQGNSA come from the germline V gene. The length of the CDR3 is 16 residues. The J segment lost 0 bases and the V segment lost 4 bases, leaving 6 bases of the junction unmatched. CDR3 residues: CASSSGGSYSNQPQHF. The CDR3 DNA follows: TGTGCCAGCAGCTCAGGGGGATCCTATAGCAATCAGCCCCAGCATTTT.

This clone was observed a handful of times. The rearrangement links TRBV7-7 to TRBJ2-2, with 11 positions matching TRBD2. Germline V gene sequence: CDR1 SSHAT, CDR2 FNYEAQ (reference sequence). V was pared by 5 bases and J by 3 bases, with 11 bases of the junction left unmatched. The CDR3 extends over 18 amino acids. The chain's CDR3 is CASSPQLAGGGDTGELFF. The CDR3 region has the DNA TGTGCCAGCAGCCCCCAGCTAGCGGGGGGCGGTGACACCGGGGAGCTGTTTTTT.

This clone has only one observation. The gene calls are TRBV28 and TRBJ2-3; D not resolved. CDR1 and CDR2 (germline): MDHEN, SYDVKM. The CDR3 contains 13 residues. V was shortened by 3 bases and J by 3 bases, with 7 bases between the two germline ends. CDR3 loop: CASSFRSTDTQYF. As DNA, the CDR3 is TGTGCCAGCAGTTTCAGAAGTACAGATACGCAGTATTTT.

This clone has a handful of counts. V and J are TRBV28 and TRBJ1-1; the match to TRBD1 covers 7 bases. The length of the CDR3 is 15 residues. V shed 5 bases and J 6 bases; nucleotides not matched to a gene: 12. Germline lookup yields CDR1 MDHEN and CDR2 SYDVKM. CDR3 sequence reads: CASSSAGGKGAEAFF. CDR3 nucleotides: TGTGCCAGCAGTAGCGCAGGGGGAAAGGGAGCTGAAGCTTTCTTT.

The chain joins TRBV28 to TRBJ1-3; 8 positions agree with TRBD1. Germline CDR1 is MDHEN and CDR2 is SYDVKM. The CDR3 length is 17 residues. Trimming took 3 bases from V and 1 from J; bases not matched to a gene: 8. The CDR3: CASSFWQGASSGNTIYF. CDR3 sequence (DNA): TGTGCCAGCAGTTTTTGGCAGGGGGCTTCGTCTGGAAACACCATATATTTT.

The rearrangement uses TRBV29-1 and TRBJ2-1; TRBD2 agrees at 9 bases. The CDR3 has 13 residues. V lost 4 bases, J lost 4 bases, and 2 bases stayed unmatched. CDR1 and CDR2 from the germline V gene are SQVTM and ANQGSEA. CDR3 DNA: TGCAGCGTTGGAGCGGGGGGTTACAATGAGCAGTTCTTC. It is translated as CSVGAGGYNEQFF.

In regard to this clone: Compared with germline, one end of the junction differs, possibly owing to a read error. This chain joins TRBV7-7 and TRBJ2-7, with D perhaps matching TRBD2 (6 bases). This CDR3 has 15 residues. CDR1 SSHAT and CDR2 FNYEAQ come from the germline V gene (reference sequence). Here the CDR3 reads CASSLGAGPSYEQYF. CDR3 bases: TGTGCTAGCAGCTTAGGGGCGGGGCCCTCCTACGAGCAGTACTTC. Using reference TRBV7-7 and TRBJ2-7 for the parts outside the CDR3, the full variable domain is GAGVSQSPRYKVTKRGQDVTLRCDPISSHATLYWYQQALGQGPEFLTYFNYEAQPDKSGLPSDRFSAERPEGSISTLTIQRTEQRDSAMYRCASSLGAGPSYEQYFGPGTRLTVT.

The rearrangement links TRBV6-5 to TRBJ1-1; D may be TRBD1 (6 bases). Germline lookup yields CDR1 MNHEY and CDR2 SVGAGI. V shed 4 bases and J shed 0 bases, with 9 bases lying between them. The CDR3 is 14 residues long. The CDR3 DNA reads TGTGCCAGCAGTTGGGACACGTTGAACACTGAAGCTTTCTTT. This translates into CASSWDTLNTEAFF.

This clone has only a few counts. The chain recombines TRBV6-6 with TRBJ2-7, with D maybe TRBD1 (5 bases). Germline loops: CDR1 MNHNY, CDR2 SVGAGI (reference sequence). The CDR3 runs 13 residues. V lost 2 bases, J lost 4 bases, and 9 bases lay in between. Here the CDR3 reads CASSYLRQYEQYF. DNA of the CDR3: TGTGCCAGCAGTTACCTTCGACAGTACGAGCAGTACTTC.

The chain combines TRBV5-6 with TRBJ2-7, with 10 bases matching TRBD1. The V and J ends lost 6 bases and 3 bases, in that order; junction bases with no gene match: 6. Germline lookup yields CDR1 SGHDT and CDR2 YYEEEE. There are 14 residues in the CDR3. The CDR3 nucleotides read TGTGCCAGCATCCCGGGACAGGGGAGCTACGAGCAGTACTTC. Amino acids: CASIPGQGSYEQYF. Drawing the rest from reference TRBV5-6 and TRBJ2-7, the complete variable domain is DAGVTQSPTHLIKTRGQQVTLRCSPKSGHDTVSWYQQALGQGPQFIFQYYEEEERQRGNFPDRFSGHQFPNYSSELNVNALLLGDSALYLCASIPGQGSYEQYFGPGTRLTVT.

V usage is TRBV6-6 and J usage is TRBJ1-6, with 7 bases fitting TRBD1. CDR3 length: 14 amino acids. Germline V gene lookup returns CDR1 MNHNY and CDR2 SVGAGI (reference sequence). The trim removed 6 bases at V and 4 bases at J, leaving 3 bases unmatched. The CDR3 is CASRDRDYNSPLHF. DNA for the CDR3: TGTGCCAGCAGAGACAGGGATTATAATTCACCCCTCCACTTT.

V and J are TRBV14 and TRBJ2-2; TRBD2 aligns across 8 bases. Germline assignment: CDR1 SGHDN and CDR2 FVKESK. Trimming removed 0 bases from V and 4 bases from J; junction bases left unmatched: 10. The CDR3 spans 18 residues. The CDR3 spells CASSQDAAGGRSTGELFF. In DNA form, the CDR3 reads TGTGCCAGCAGCCAAGATGCGGCCGGCGGGAGGTCCACCGGGGAGCTGTTTTTT.

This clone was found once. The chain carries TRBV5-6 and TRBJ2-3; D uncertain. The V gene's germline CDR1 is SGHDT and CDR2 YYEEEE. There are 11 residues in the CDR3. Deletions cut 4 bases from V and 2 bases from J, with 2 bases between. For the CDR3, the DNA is TGTGCCAGCAGCCACACAGATACGCAGTATTTT. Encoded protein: CASSHTDTQYF.

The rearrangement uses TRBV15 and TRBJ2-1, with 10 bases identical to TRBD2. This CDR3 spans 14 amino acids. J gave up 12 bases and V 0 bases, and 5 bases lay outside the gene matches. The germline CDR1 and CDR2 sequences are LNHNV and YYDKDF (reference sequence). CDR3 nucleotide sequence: TGTGCCACCAGCAGAGATTCAGCGGGAGGGGTGCAGTTCTTC. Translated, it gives CATSRDSAGGVQFF.

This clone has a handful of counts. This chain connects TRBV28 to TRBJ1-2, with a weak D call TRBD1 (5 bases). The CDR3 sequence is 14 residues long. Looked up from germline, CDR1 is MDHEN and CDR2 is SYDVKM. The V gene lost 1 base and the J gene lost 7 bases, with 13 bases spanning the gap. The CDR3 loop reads CASSLSGRVGGYTF. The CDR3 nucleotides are TGTGCCAGCAGTTTATCGGGCAGGGTGGGTGGCTACACCTTC.

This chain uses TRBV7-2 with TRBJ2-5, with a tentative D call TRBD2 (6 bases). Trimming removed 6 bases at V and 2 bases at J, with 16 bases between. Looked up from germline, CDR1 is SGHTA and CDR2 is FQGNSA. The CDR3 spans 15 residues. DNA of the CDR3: TGTGCCAGCAGGGGTAGCGGCCTTAAACAAGAGACCCAGTACTTC. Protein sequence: CASRGSGLKQETQYF.